This passage covers 22 T cell receptor beta chains from one sample sequenced in a study of OX40 agonist ivuxolimab in advanced cancers. Here immunoSEQ multiplex PCR was the method, and the copy in TCRdb shows in-frame clones only, minus some. The table has approximately 82,000 clones, 70% to 90% seen once; the top ten hold 6.5%. The sequenced sample was CD4+ or CD8+ T cells sorted from blood, obtained in a trial of the OX40 agonist ivuxolimab. Receptor source: an adult with an advanced solid tumor such as melanoma, head and neck, liver or kidney cancer.

The chain is built from TRBV5-1 and TRBJ2-1; 7 nucleotides line up with TRBD2. The J segment lost 3 bases and the V segment lost 0 bases, leaving 3 bases of the junction unmatched. There are 15 residues in the CDR3. From germline, CDR1 is SGHRS and CDR2 YFSETQ. CDR3 sequence: CASSLGLAVYNEQFF. The DNA for the CDR3 is TGCGCCAGCAGCTTGGGGCTAGCGGTCTACAATGAGCAGTTCTTC.

The rearrangement joins TRBV7-9 to TRBJ1-2, with TRBD1 identical over 10 bases. The germline V gene encodes CDR1 SEHNR and CDR2 FQNEAQ (reference sequence). Trimming at V came to 0 bases and at J to 3 bases, leaving 4 bases not matched to a gene. The CDR3 has 16 residues. CDR3 residues: CASSLASGTGDYGYTF. The CDR3 coding sequence is TGTGCCAGCAGCTTAGCTTCCGGGACAGGGGACTATGGCTACACCTTC.

The J gene is TRBJ2-1, the V gene TRBV4-2; 10 bases are shared with TRBD2. The CDR3 contains 18 residues. V was pared by 4 bases and J by 1 base, with 10 bases of the junction left unmatched. From germline, CDR1 is LGHNA and CDR2 YNFKEQ. The chain's CDR3 is CASSRRPSGSSSYNEQFF. The DNA for the CDR3 is TGTGCCAGCAGCCGAAGGCCTAGCGGGAGTTCGTCCTACAATGAGCAGTTCTTC.

The chain recombines TRBV27 with TRBJ2-1, with TRBD1 matching over 7 bases. The germline V gene has CDR1 MNHEY and CDR2 SMNVEV (reference sequence). The CDR3 has 17 amino acids. V shed 0 bases, J shed 3 bases, and the junction held 8 bases outside the gene matches. The CDR3 DNA is TGTGCCAGCAGTTTATCTGGGCAGACAGGGTACTACAATGAGCAGTTCTTC. Encoded protein: CASSLSGQTGYYNEQFF.

The chain carries TRBV19 and TRBJ2-7; 10 positions match TRBD1. V lost 4 bases, J lost 1 base, and 13 bases stayed unmatched. CDR3 length: 18 residues. The germline V gene encodes CDR1 LNHDA and CDR2 SQIVND (reference sequence). CDR3: CASSRRSGTGVQSYEQYF. CDR3 bases: TGTGCCAGTAGTAGACGGTCCGGGACAGGGGTACAGTCCTACGAGCAGTACTTC.

This clone was detected a few times. The V gene is TRBV19, the J gene TRBJ2-7; D is tentatively TRBD1 or TRBD2 (6 bases each). V was clipped by 5 bases and J by 4 bases, with 12 bases between them. This CDR3 contains 13 residues. Germline V CDR1 and CDR2: LNHDA, SQIVND (reference sequence). CDR3 residues: CASSQGRIYEQYF. The CDR3, as DNA: TGTGCCAGTAGTCAGGGGAGGATATACGAGCAGTACTTC. The full variable domain, in which reference TRBV19 and TRBJ2-7 provide the parts outside the CDR3, is DGGITQSPKYLFRKEGQNVTLSCEQNLNHDAMYWYRQDPGQGLRLIYYSQIVNDFQKGDIAEGYSVSREKKESFPLTVTSAQKNPTAFYLCASSQGRIYEQYFGPGTRLTVT.

The sample holds one count of this clone. V and J are TRBV7-2 and TRBJ2-1; 10 positions match TRBD2. The germline V gene has CDR1 SGHTA and CDR2 FQGNSA. The V gene end was trimmed by 5 bases and the J gene end by 4 bases; junction bases not matched to a gene: 5. The CDR3 totals 15 residues. In DNA form, the CDR3 reads TGTGCCAGCAGCGTCACTAGCGGGGTATACAATGAGCAGTTCTTC. Protein product: CASSVTSGVYNEQFF.

This rearrangement joins TRBV18 to TRBJ1-3, with TRBD1 matching 7 bases. This CDR3 has 18 amino acids. Germline CDR1 is KGHSH and CDR2 is LQKENI. V lost 6 bases, J lost 0 bases, and 14 bases stayed unmatched. The CDR3 DNA is TGTGCCAGCTCCGACAGGGAATCCTTCGGCTTCTCTGGAAACACCATATATTTT. It yields the protein CASSDRESFGFSGNTIYF. The entire variable domain, with the rest obtained from reference TRBV18 and TRBJ1-3, is as follows: NAGVMQNPRHLVRRRGQEARLRCSPMKGHSHVYWYRQLPEEGLKFMVYLQKENIIDESGMPKERFSAEFPKEGPSILRIQQVVRGDSAAYFCASSDRESFGFSGNTIYFGEGSWLTVV.

There are a few counts of this clone. The rearrangement joins TRBV15 to TRBJ1-2; TRBD1 agrees at 7 bases. The CDR3 totals 14 residues. The germline gives CDR1 LNHNV, CDR2 YYDKDF (reference sequence). Trimming took 0 bases from V and 8 from J; bases not matched to a gene: 6. The CDR3 sequence is CATSRDRQGEGYTF. For the CDR3, the DNA is TGTGCCACCAGCAGAGATCGGCAGGGGGAAGGCTACACCTTC.

The J gene is TRBJ1-2, the V gene TRBV4-2; D unresolved. The germline V gene encodes CDR1 LGHNA and CDR2 YNFKEQ. V was shortened by 0 bases and J by 8 bases, with 13 bases between the two germline ends. CDR3 length: 14 amino acids. The CDR3 loop is CASSQDAGEDGYTF. CDR3 DNA: TGTGCCAGCAGCCAAGATGCGGGAGAGGACGGCTACACCTTC.

V usage is TRBV11-2 and J usage is TRBJ1-1; a possible D gene is TRBD1 (5 bases). V lost 1 base and J lost 2, with 14 bases in between. This CDR3 is 16 amino acids long. Germline CDR1 and CDR2: SGHAT and FQNNGV. This chain's CDR3 is CASSLVSVRTNTEAFF. In nucleotides, the CDR3 is TGTGCCAGCAGCTTAGTCAGCGTGCGGACAAACACTGAAGCTTTCTTT. Drawing the rest from reference TRBV11-2 and TRBJ1-1, the complete variable domain is EAGVAQSPRYKIIEKRQSVAFWCNPISGHATLYWYQQILGQGPKLLIQFQNNGVVDDSQLPKDRFSAERLKGVDSTLKIQPAKLEDSAVYLCASSLVSVRTNTEAFFGQGTRLTVV.

This clone was found once. V gene TRBV7-2 combines with J gene TRBJ2-2, with 7 bases lining up with TRBD1. V was clipped by 4 bases and J by 6 bases; unmatched bases: 5. Germline CDR1 is SGHTA and CDR2 is FQGNSA. The CDR3 extends over 14 amino acids. The CDR3 nucleotides are TGTGCCAGCAGCTACCCAGACAGGGCCGGGGAGCTGTTTTTT. Amino acids: CASSYPDRAGELFF.

This clone came up a few times. DNA of the CDR3: TGTGCCTGGAGTCACTTACCCTCGACAGGGGTGAGCACTGAAGCTTTCTTT. Protein product: CAWSHLPSTGVSTEAFF. This sequence joins TRBV30 and TRBJ1-1; 8 bases are a match to TRBD1. The CDR3 has 17 amino acids. From germline, CDR1 is GTSNPN and CDR2 SVGIG (reference sequence). Losses at the gene ends were 2 bases for V and 4 bases for J; bases not matched to a gene: 15.

The chain employs TRBV6-6 and TRBJ2-1; 8 nucleotides agree with TRBD2. Germline assignment: CDR1 MNHNY and CDR2 SVGAGI (reference sequence). Trimming at V came to 5 bases and at J to 4 bases, leaving 4 bases not matched to a gene. CDR3 length equals 14 residues. CDR3 sequence: CASSGAGAYNEQFF. CDR3 DNA sequence: TGTGCCAGCAGTGGAGCGGGAGCATACAATGAGCAGTTCTTC.

The chain recombines TRBV29-1 with TRBJ1-2; the D is unclear. This CDR3 comprises 15 residues. Germline loops: CDR1 SQVTM, CDR2 ANQGSEA. The DNA for the CDR3 is TGCAGTACTGAGAAACATCCCAAGGACCCCTATGGCTACACCTTC. Its protein is CSTEKHPKDPYGYTF.

The chain couples TRBV2 to TRBJ2-3; D perhaps matches TRBD1 (6 bases). Germline V gives CDR1 SNHLY, CDR2 FYNNEI. This CDR3 contains 12 residues. Deletions cut 5 bases from V and 5 bases from J, with 8 bases between. DNA of the CDR3: TGTGCCAGCAGTCCACAGGGAGATACGCAGTATTTT. It specifies CASSPQGDTQYF.

The CDR3 nucleotides read TGTGCCAGCAGCCCTAGGGAGGGTTCATTAATGAACACTGAAGCTTTCTTT. It is translated as CASSPREGSLMNTEAFF. J is TRBJ1-1 and V is TRBV9; D remains unclear. Per the germline V gene, CDR1 is SGDLS and CDR2 is YYNGEE. The germline V and J ends were trimmed by 4 bases and 0 bases, with 19 bases remaining between them. The CDR3 has 17 residues.

The chain joins TRBV6-1 to TRBJ2-3, with D unclear. The CDR3 has 14 residues. The germline V gene has CDR1 MNHNS and CDR2 SASEGT. The V and J ends lost 7 bases and 2 bases respectively, with 13 bases between them. In DNA form, the CDR3 reads TGTGCCAGCACCCCTGAGCTCGTCACAGATACGCAGTATTTT. Its translation is CASTPELVTDTQYF.

CDR3 sequence reads: CASSLLAGGPETQYF. CDR3 sequence (DNA): TGTGCCAGCAGTTTGTTAGCGGGAGGGCCGGAGACCCAGTACTTC. The J gene is TRBJ2-5, the V gene TRBV28; TRBD2 matches 11 bases. In germline, CDR1 is MDHEN, CDR2 SYDVKM. V lost 3 bases to trimming and J lost 5 bases; unmatched junction nucleotides: 5. CDR3 length: 15 amino acids. Complete variable domain (other parts from reference TRBV28 and TRBJ2-5): DVKVTQSSRYLVKRTGEKVFLECVQDMDHENMFWYRQDPGLGLRLIYFSYDVKMKEKGDIPEGYSVSREKKERFSLILESASTNQTSMYLCASSLLAGGPETQYFGPGTRLLVL.

The chain links TRBV9 to TRBJ1-1; D gene ambiguous. This CDR3 spans 13 amino acids. The V end lost 3 bases, the J end lost 0 bases, and 6 bases lay between the germline ends. The germline V gene encodes CDR1 SGDLS and CDR2 YYNGEE. The CDR3 here is CASSAGVNTEAFF. The CDR3 region has the DNA TGTGCCAGCAGCGCCGGAGTGAACACTGAAGCTTTCTTT.

This clone was observed a single time. The junction departs from germline at one end; a sequencing error may be responsible. This chain uses TRBV30 with TRBJ1-2; D remains unclear. The CDR3 length is 13 residues. Germline CDR1 reads GTSNPN; CDR2 reads SVGIG (reference sequence). This CDR3 is CAGRRDSNYGYTF. The CDR3, as DNA: TGTGCCGGGAGGAGGGATTCTAACTATGGCTACACCTTC.

The V and J genes are TRBV4-2 and TRBJ1-4, with a weak D call TRBD1 (6 bases). The CDR3 consists of 15 residues. V dropped 4 bases and J dropped 4 bases, with 13 bases sitting between them. Per the germline V gene, CDR1 is LGHNA and CDR2 is YNFKEQ. Here the CDR3 reads CASSRDGGRNEKLFF. CDR3 coding DNA: TGTGCCAGCAGCCGCGACGGGGGCCGTAATGAAAAACTGTTTTTT.